These 30 T cell receptor beta chains share one sample of origin, sequenced in a study of blood T cell repertoires in COVID-19. Data came from immunoSEQ multiplex PCR; TCRdb stores just in-frame clones and leaves some out. The table records 150,000 to 200,000 clones, around 80% of them present only once. Sequenced input: PBMCs or T cells enriched from blood (not recorded which). The receptors originated from an older woman who had recovered from COVID-19.

CDR3 nucleotides: TGTGCCAGCAGTAAGACAGGGTACTACGAGCAGTACTTC. Protein: CASSKTGYYEQYF. The chain employs TRBV5-6 and TRBJ2-7, with 7 bases matching TRBD1. Unmatched junction bases numbered 5, after V lost 5 bases and J lost 3 bases. Per the germline V gene, CDR1 is SGHDT and CDR2 is YYEEEE. This CDR3 spans 13 amino acids.

This clone was seen repeatedly, ten times or more. The chain uses TRBV5-4 and TRBJ2-7; D is possibly TRBD2 (5 bases). This CDR3 has 14 residues. Germline CDR1 reads SGHNT; CDR2 reads YYREEE (reference sequence). Deletions cut 1 base from V and 2 bases from J, with 10 bases between. CDR3 sequence: CASSLSGSPYEQYF. The CDR3 DNA reads as TGTGCCAGCAGCTTGTCGGGATCGCCCTACGAGCAGTACTTC.

The CDR3, as DNA: TGCGCCAGCAGCCAAGAAGGTCCTAGCGGGAGGGCCAACACCGGGGAGCTGTTTTTT. It codes for CASSQEGPSGRANTGELFF. V is TRBV4-1 and J is TRBJ2-2; 12 bases map to TRBD2. J gave up 2 bases and V 0 bases, and 7 bases lay outside the gene matches. The CDR3 is 19 amino acids. Per the germline V gene, CDR1 is MGHRA and CDR2 is YSYEKL.

The chain has TRBV18 and TRBJ2-7; the D gene is possibly TRBD1 (5 bases). CDR1 and CDR2 from the germline V gene are KGHSH and LQKENI. V was pared by 3 bases and J by 2 bases, with 5 bases between. The length of the CDR3 is 12 residues. The CDR3 loop reads CASSPTAYEQYF. CDR3 nucleotides: TGTGCCAGCTCACCGACAGCCTACGAGCAGTACTTC.

The CDR3 reads CASSQDALITWNEQFF. The DNA of the CDR3 is TGCGCCAGCAGCCAAGACGCTCTGATTACTTGGAATGAGCAGTTCTTC. The chain has TRBV4-1 and TRBJ2-1; D gene ambiguous. The CDR3 consists of 16 residues. Germline lookup yields CDR1 MGHRA and CDR2 YSYEKL. Between the trimmed V and J ends, which lost 0 bases and 7 bases, there was a span of 16 bases.

The chain carries TRBV7-9 and TRBJ1-3; tentative D call: TRBD1 (6 bases). Germline V gene lookup returns CDR1 SEHNR and CDR2 FQNEAQ (reference sequence). V lost 4 bases, J lost 0 bases, and 13 bases lay in between. CDR3 length: 16 residues. The CDR3 coding sequence is TGTGCCAGCAGCTCGTCCGGGACACCCTCTGGAAACACCATATATTTT. It yields the protein CASSSSGTPSGNTIYF.

V gene TRBV11-2 combines with J gene TRBJ1-3; TRBD1 matches 7 bases. This CDR3 is built from 16 residues. Unmatched junction bases numbered 6, after V lost 4 bases and J lost 0 bases. Germline V gene data show CDR1 as SGHAT and CDR2 as FQNNGV. The CDR3 DNA follows: TGTGCCAGCAGCTCCGGACAGGCTCTCTCTGGAAACACCATATATTTT. It translates to CASSSGQALSGNTIYF.

The chain carries TRBV3-1 (or the pseudogene TRBV3-2) and TRBJ1-2; D is uncertain. Between the trimmed V and J ends, which lost 4 bases and 7 bases, there was a span of 13 bases. The CDR3 loop spans 13 amino acids. Germline V CDR1 and CDR2: LGHDT, YNNKEL (reference sequence). CDR3 residues: CASSLIDEAGYTF. Written as DNA, the CDR3 is TGTGCCAGCAGCCTAATTGACGAGGCTGGCTACACCTTC.

The chain is built from TRBV30 and TRBJ1-5; D gene ambiguous. The germline CDR1 and CDR2 sequences are GTSNPN and SVGIG (reference sequence). There are 15 residues in the CDR3. Trimming shortened V by 3 bases and J by 4 bases, and 16 bases separated the two germline ends. CDR3 bases: TGTGCCTGGAGCGCCCGATTGGGAGGAAATCAGCCCCAGCATTTT. Translated: CAWSARLGGNQPQHF. The complete variable domain, with remaining parts taken from reference TRBV30 and TRBJ1-5, reads SQTIHQWPATLVQPVGSPLSLECTVEGTSNPNLYWYRQAAGRGLQLLFYSVGIGQISSEVPQNLSASRPQDRQFILSSKKLLLSDSGFYLCAWSARLGGNQPQHFGDGTRLSIL.

This rearrangement joins TRBV3-1 (or the pseudogene TRBV3-2) to TRBJ2-5; D remains unclear. Trimming removed 4 bases from V and 2 bases from J, with 17 bases in between. Germline CDR1 reads LGHDT; CDR2 reads YNNKEL (reference sequence). The CDR3 contains 16 residues. The CDR3 loop is CASSLSSLPTQETQYF. The CDR3 nucleotides are TGTGCCAGCAGCCTCTCCTCCCTCCCAACACAAGAGACCCAGTACTTC.

This chain joins TRBV19 and TRBJ2-1; D call uncertain. This CDR3 is built from 15 residues. Trimming took off 5 bases at V and 1 base at J, with 12 bases between the two ends. Germline assignment: CDR1 LNHDA and CDR2 SQIVND (reference sequence). The CDR3 DNA is TGTGCCAGTAGTCCTGGAGAGAGGTCCTACAATGAGCAGTTCTTC. Its translation is CASSPGERSYNEQFF. Supplemented by reference TRBV19 and TRBJ2-1, the full variable domain reads DGGITQSPKYLFRKEGQNVTLSCEQNLNHDAMYWYRQDPGQGLRLIYYSQIVNDFQKGDIAEGYSVSREKKESFPLTVTSAQKNPTAFYLCASSPGERSYNEQFFGPGTRLTVL.

The chain links TRBV13 to TRBJ1-2; D perhaps matches TRBD1 (6 bases). The V gene's germline CDR1 is PRHDT and CDR2 FYEKMQ (reference sequence). The V end lost 5 bases, the J end lost 2 bases, and 18 bases lay between the germline ends. The CDR3 consists of 16 residues. This CDR3 is CASSQRNRDTNYGYTF. The CDR3 DNA reads TGTGCCAGCAGCCAACGAAATCGGGACACAAACTATGGCTACACCTTC.

The chain's CDR3 is CSAPGFEAFF. CDR3 in DNA: TGCAGTGCTCCAGGTTTTGAAGCTTTCTTT. The rearrangement joins TRBV20-1 to TRBJ1-1; D is ambiguous. CDR1 is DFQATT and CDR2 is SNEGSKA in the germline V gene (reference sequence). The ends were cut back, 5 bases at V and 7 bases at J, with 8 bases in the middle. This CDR3 is 10 amino acids long.

V and J are TRBV7-2 and TRBJ1-1; D call uncertain. CDR1 is SGHTA, CDR2 FQGNSA, per germline. The V end was cut by 2 bases, the J end by 1 base, with 11 bases between. CDR3 length: 15 amino acids. The CDR3 region is CASSLRRGANTEAFF. CDR3 nucleotides: TGTGCCAGCAGCTTAAGGCGAGGCGCGAACACTGAAGCTTTCTTT.

The rearrangement uses TRBV6-5 and TRBJ2-7; the match to TRBD1 covers 7 bases. There are 14 residues in the CDR3. Germline assignment: CDR1 MNHEY and CDR2 SVGAGI. Unmatched junction bases numbered 11, after V lost 5 bases and J lost 7 bases. CDR3 nucleotide sequence: TGTGCCAGCAGTCTAACAGGGGAAGGGTCGGAGCAGTACTTC. It translates to CASSLTGEGSEQYF.

V gene TRBV4-2 combines with J gene TRBJ1-2; 7 nucleotides align to TRBD1. V gave up 0 bases and J gave up 8 bases; unmatched junction bases: 3. Germline assignment: CDR1 LGHNA and CDR2 YNFKEQ. The CDR3 covers 13 residues. CDR3 residues: CASSQDVGGGYTF. For the CDR3, the DNA is TGTGCCAGCAGCCAAGACGTAGGGGGCGGCTACACCTTC.

The chain recombines TRBV10-2 with TRBJ2-3; maybe TRBD1 (6 bases). The length of the CDR3 is 14 residues. The V end lost 6 bases, the J end lost 4 bases, and 14 bases lay between the germline ends. Per the germline V gene, CDR1 is WSHSY and CDR2 is SAAADI. CDR3 loop: CASRQGPVSDTQYF. CDR3 in DNA: TGCGCCAGCAGACAGGGTCCCGTGTCAGATACGCAGTATTTT.

The CDR3 region is CASSEMEGEAFF. In DNA form, the CDR3 reads TGCGCCAGCAGTGAGATGGAGGGGGAAGCTTTCTTT. V gene TRBV10-2 combines with J gene TRBJ1-1, with D possibly matching TRBD1 (5 bases). Trimming shortened V by 2 bases and J by 8 bases, and 9 bases separated the two germline ends. CDR3 length: 12 residues. From germline, CDR1 is WSHSY and CDR2 SAAADI.

The V call is TRBV28, the J call TRBJ2-7; D is perhaps TRBD2 (5 bases). The CDR3 extends over 13 amino acids. The germline CDR1 and CDR2 sequences are MDHEN and SYDVKM. The ends were cut back, 8 bases at V and 1 base at J, with 12 bases in the middle. The CDR3 region is CASDRSGSYEQYF. CDR3 nucleotides: TGTGCCAGCGATAGGTCGGGGTCCTACGAGCAGTACTTC.

This chain joins TRBV2 and TRBJ2-4, with D possibly TRBD2 on 6 matching bases. Germline V gene sequence: CDR1 SNHLY, CDR2 FYNNEI. The CDR3 is 15 residues long. V was clipped by 2 bases and J by 1 base, with 9 bases between them. As DNA, the CDR3 is TGTGCCAGCAGTGAATTAGGGAGGGCCAAAAACATTCAGTACTTC. Translation gives CASSELGRAKNIQYF.

The V call is TRBV2, the J call TRBJ1-2; possibly TRBD1 for D (6 bases). V was clipped by 1 base and J by 2 bases, with 14 bases between them. Germline loops: CDR1 SNHLY, CDR2 FYNNEI. The CDR3 length is 16 residues. The DNA of the CDR3 is TGTGCCAGCAGTGAAGGTGACAGGTCGGGGAACTATGGCTACACCTTC. It yields the protein CASSEGDRSGNYGYTF. The full variable domain, its missing parts supplied by reference TRBV2 and TRBJ1-2, is EPEVTQTPSHQVTQMGQEVILRCVPISNHLYFYWYRQILGQKVEFLVSFYNNEISEKSEIFDDQFSVERPDGSNFTLKIRSTKLEDSAMYFCASSEGDRSGNYGYTFGSGTRLTVV.

This chain connects TRBV18 to TRBJ2-7; D might be TRBD1 (6 bases). The CDR3 runs to 13 residues. Germline values: CDR1 KGHSH, CDR2 LQKENI. V was pared by 3 bases and J by 7 bases, with 13 bases between. CDR3 nucleotides: TGTGCCAGCTCACCTCACAGGGATCAAGAGCAGTACTTC. Its translation is CASSPHRDQEQYF.

This sequence joins TRBV5-1 and TRBJ2-7; 13 nucleotides match TRBD2. Losses at the gene ends were 4 bases for V and 0 bases for J; bases not matched to a gene: 4. The CDR3 is made up of 16 amino acids. Germline V gives CDR1 SGHRS, CDR2 YFSETQ. CDR3 DNA sequence: TGCGCCAGCAGCCGGGGGACTAGCGGGGACTCCTACGAGCAGTACTTC. Translated, it gives CASSRGTSGDSYEQYF.

This clone was observed once. The V gene is TRBV18, the J gene TRBJ1-4; D is uncertain. The CDR3 spans 15 residues. The V end lost 0 bases, the J end lost 8 bases, and 13 bases lay between the germline ends. CDR1 is KGHSH, CDR2 LQKENI, per germline. The CDR3 DNA sequence: TGTGCCAGCTCACCACCGGAGGGTTTAAGGGAAAAACTGTTTTTT. This codes for CASSPPEGLREKLFF.

The gene calls are TRBV5-1 and TRBJ1-4, with 10 bases fitting TRBD1. CDR3 length equals 15 residues. V trimming: 0 bases; J trimming: 8 bases; junction bases outside the gene matches: 4. Germline assignment: CDR1 SGHRS and CDR2 YFSETQ. The CDR3 here is CASSLGTGGHEKLFF. The DNA of the CDR3 is TGCGCCAGCAGCTTGGGGACAGGGGGTCACGAAAAACTGTTTTTT.

The CDR3 region is CASSEVRGQGAFF. The DNA for the CDR3 is TGTGCCAGCAGTGAAGTCCGGGGACAGGGGGCTTTCTTT. J is TRBJ1-1 and V is TRBV6-1; TRBD1 matches at 10 bases. V shed 1 base and J 11 bases; nucleotides not matched to a gene: 4. Germline V gives CDR1 MNHNS, CDR2 SASEGT. This CDR3 has 13 residues.

The chain carries TRBV7-2 and TRBJ2-1; 13 nucleotides agree with TRBD2. CDR1 is SGHTA, CDR2 FQGNSA, per germline. The CDR3 totals 16 residues. Germline trimming cut 3 bases from V and 8 bases from J; bases unmatched to any gene: 7. The CDR3 region has the DNA TGTGCCAGCAGCTTGACCGGGACTAGCGGGGTCGATGAGCAGTTCTTC. This translates into CASSLTGTSGVDEQFF.

CDR3: CASSQDKFGGYGYTF. CDR3 bases: TGTGCCAGCAGCCAAGATAAATTCGGGGGTTATGGCTACACCTTC. The chain links TRBV4-2 to TRBJ1-2, with D tentatively TRBD1 (5 bases). This CDR3 has 15 amino acids. Germline lookup yields CDR1 LGHNA and CDR2 YNFKEQ. V was trimmed by 0 bases and J by 5 bases, leaving 13 bases between them.

This chain uses TRBV29-1 with TRBJ1-3, with 7 bases matching TRBD1. Germline V CDR1 and CDR2: SQVTM, ANQGSEA. Trimming took 7 bases from V and 2 from J; bases not matched to a gene: 2. The CDR3 runs to 12 residues. In DNA, the CDR3 is TGCAGCGCGACAGGGCCTGGAAACACCATATATTTT. Translating it yields CSATGPGNTIYF.

This clone was detected a few times. The chain carries TRBV9 and TRBJ1-2; tentative D call: TRBD1 (5 bases). The CDR3 has 15 residues. Germline values: CDR1 SGDLS, CDR2 YYNGEE. V lost 0 bases and J 2 bases, leaving 11 bases between the germline ends. CDR3 sequence: CASSVASAGNYGYTF. In nucleotides, the CDR3 is TGTGCCAGCAGCGTAGCGTCGGCAGGGAACTATGGCTACACCTTC.